This entry concerns a single T cell receptor beta chain. Its recognized antigen is unknown. No clone much larger than this one lies a single base away; base qualities are absent. This specimen belongs to a study of blood T cell repertoires in COVID-19 (dated by TCRdb to 2019 to 2021). About the investigation overall: Samples from collaborators originated in the United States, Italy and Spain and spanned both the acute and convalescent phases of COVID-19. Samples were obtained from the ongoing ImmuneRACE study (first 160 participants) and from approximately 1,200 subjects provided by 6 global collaborators. The repertoires were made available in a free public database intended to serve as a resource for research on the immune response to SARS-CoV-2. Where available, HLA class I and class II types were taken from metadata supplied by the sample provider and were not determined by assay-based typing. The material from the prospective study consisted of cDNA or gDNA derived from T cells, B-cell-depleted T cells, or PBMCs. Subjects who had been exposed to COVID-19, were actively infected with it, or had recovered from it provided the deeply sampled blood TCRbeta repertoires that made up the dataset. A de-identified subject ID, COVID-19 status, age in years and sex were almost always included in the sample metadata. General conclusions and limits of the study: Clinical and demographic metadata were provided uncurated, with the amount varying by source and participant.

The immunoSEQ Assay, a bias-controlled multiplex PCR, was used to amplify TCRbeta CDR3 regions from genomic DNA. Concerning the study's data processing: Within the assay, amplification of reference gene primers was used to estimate how many nucleated cells each sample contained. To quantify the absolute abundance of each unique TCRbeta CDR3 rearrangement, sequence reads were collapsed and filtered. For each sample, productive Simpson clonality was calculated as the square root of Simpson's diversity index over productive rearrangements. TCRdb re-hosts the immuneACCESS table, in-frame sequences only. Its copies lack some clones; in the studies checked, an unresolved V gene accounts for under half of them, and the cause for the rest is not known. V and J calls and clone size come straight from that table; D and trimming were deduced from the DNA. For this sample there are over 85,000 clones; 65% to 90% appear just once. Under 8% of the sample rests with the top ten.

The collaborating institutions used their own protocols to collect whole blood in K2EDTA tubes. For TCRbeta analysis, collaborators shipped samples as frozen whole blood, isolated PBMCs, or DNA extracted from either of those sample types. CDR1 and CDR2, looked up from the germline V gene, are SGHTA and FQGTGA. Trimming removed 2 bases from V and 9 bases from J, leaving 11 bases between the germline ends. Taken from cysteine to phenylalanine, the CDR3 has 14 residues. The retained sequence is limited to the CDR3, 42 bases, with the frame set at the first base. Sequencing was done on a sample of peripheral blood. In this chain, TRBV7-3 is recombined with TRBJ1-6, with the D gene not clear enough to name. This TCR was sampled from a man aged 60-69 years with acute or convalescent COVID-19. The CDR3 in this case is CASSLRMRGSPLHF. The DNA is as follows: TGTGCCAGCAGCTTACGGATGCGGGGTTCACCCCTCCACTTT.